This T cell receptor beta chain was profiled in a study of blood T cell repertoires in COVID-19 (dated by TCRdb to about 2020). Background for the entire study: Samples from collaborators originated in the United States, Italy and Spain and spanned both the acute and convalescent phases of COVID-19. The repertoires were released in a freely available public database intended as a resource for research on the immune response to SARS-CoV-2. HLA class I and class II types, where available, came from metadata supplied by the sample provider rather than from assay-based typing. The samples were drawn from the first 160 participants of the ongoing ImmuneRACE study and from 1,254 subjects provided by 6 global collaborators. Sample metadata almost always included a de-identified subject ID, COVID-19 status, age in years and sex. The dataset comprised deeply sampled blood TCRbeta repertoires from subjects exposed to, actively infected with, or recovered from COVID-19. The prospective study material was composed of cDNA or gDNA derived from T cells, B-cell-depleted T cells, or PBMCs.

The count of this clone is one. There is no known antigen for this receptor. There are no base qualities to consult, and no much larger clone falls within one base. One collaborating source in Seattle enrolled patients during active infection and followed them longitudinally through the course of disease. The collaborating institutions used their own protocols to collect whole blood in K2EDTA tubes. Collaborator samples were shipped for TCRbeta analysis as frozen whole blood, isolated PBMCs, or DNA extracted from either sample type. TCRbeta CDR3 regions were amplified from genomic DNA using the immunoSEQ Assay, a bias-controlled multiplex PCR. Processing in the source paper ran as follows. The number of nucleated cells in each sample was estimated by amplification of reference gene primers within the assay. Sequence reads were collapsed and filtered to measure the absolute abundance of every unique TCRbeta CDR3 rearrangement. Productive Simpson clonality was computed per sample as the square root of Simpson's diversity index over productive rearrangements. This immuneACCESS table, as held by TCRdb, lists in-frame sequences with V and J called but not all clones. Of the missing ones, under half trace to an unresolved V gene in checked studies; the others have no known cause. The D gene and trimming were derived from the DNA, and the V and J assignments and clone size from that table. For this sample the table gives around 170,000 clones, of which around 87% were detected only once. Clones ranked in the top ten supply around 0.6% of the sample.

Study-wide findings and limitations: The amount of clinical and demographic metadata varied by source and participant and was provided uncurated.

The source is a man aged 55 to 70 with COVID-19, enrolled during active disease. Specimen: peripheral blood.

The CDR3 sequence is CASTGGTSNNQPQHF. The DNA reads as follows: TGTGCCAGTACCGGCGGGACGAGCAACAATCAGCCCCAGCATTTT. The chain couples TRBV19 to TRBJ1-5; a weak D assignment points to TRBD1 (5 bases agree). V loses 7 bases, J loses 3 bases, and the germline ends lie 16 bases apart. Measured from the cysteine to the phenylalanine, the CDR3 is 15 residues long. Here the CDR3 DNA is all that survives: 45 bases in frame from base 1. The germline V gene (reference sequence) yields LNHDA for CDR1 and SQIVND for CDR2.